This paragraph covers one T cell receptor (beta chain) sequence. Its antigen is undetermined. The data are from a study of blood T cells in healthy people across ages. General study results and limits: The donors' CMV status was not determined, possibly confounding changes in expanded clonotypes.

Germline V gene lookup returns CDR1 SGHDT and CDR2 YYEEEE. Trimming cost V 4 bases and J 1 base, with 18 bases left between them. The CDR3 contains 16 residues. A sample-barcoded 5' primer and a J-beta primer mix were used in a second PCR of roughly 6 to 11 cycles. TCRdb re-derived calls from the 5' RACE reads in MiXCR, one entry per CDR3 protein. The sample has 350,000 to 450,000 distinct CDR3 sequences, about 49% seen once. The sequence derives from a man aged 60-69 years in good health. Sequenced input: blood. The chain carries TRBV5-6 and TRBJ2-7; TRBD2 is a possible D gene (7 bases). CDR3 in DNA: TGTGCCAGCAGCGAGGAGGGTGGGGGGGCATCCTACGAGCAGTACTTC. This sequence encodes CASSEEGGGASYEQYF.